The 3 T cell receptor beta chains listed next were all sequenced from one sample in a study of blood T cell repertoires in COVID-19. Data came from immunoSEQ multiplex PCR; TCRdb stores just in-frame clones and leaves some out. Of about 360,000 clones listed, around 87% are singletons. Sequences were obtained from PBMCs or T cells enriched from blood (not recorded which). Receptors originate from a man aged 25 to 45 who had recovered from COVID-19.

This rearrangement joins TRBV19 to TRBJ1-4, with 9 bases that match TRBD1. V lost 6 bases, J lost 7 bases, and 6 bases stayed unmatched. CDR3 size: 14 residues. CDR1 LNHDA and CDR2 SQIVND come from the germline V gene (reference sequence). DNA for the CDR3: TGTGCCAGTAGGGACAGGGGAAGAGGTGAAAAACTGTTTTTT. Its translation is CASRDRGRGEKLFF.

V is TRBV3-1 (or the pseudogene TRBV3-2) and J is TRBJ2-1; TRBD2 matches 12 bases. The CDR3 covers 16 residues. The V and J ends lost 6 bases and 6 bases, in that order; junction bases with no gene match: 9. Germline V gene sequence: CDR1 LGHDT, CDR2 YNNKEL (reference sequence). The CDR3 nucleotides are TGTGCCAGCAGACATACCGGGACTAGCGGGTTCAATGAGCAGTTCTTC. Translated, it gives CASRHTGTSGFNEQFF.

The chain has TRBV29-1 and TRBJ1-2; tentative D call: TRBD1 (5 bases). With 5 bases removed from V and 2 bases from J, the gap between germline ends came to 12 bases. CDR1 and CDR2 (germline): SQVTM, ANQGSEA. This CDR3 region has 13 residues. CDR3 residues: CSVLGEGNYGYTF. The CDR3 nucleotides read TGCAGCGTTCTGGGGGAGGGGAACTATGGCTACACCTTC. The complete variable domain, with remaining parts taken from reference TRBV29-1 and TRBJ1-2, reads SAVISQKPSRDICQRGTSLTIQCQVDSQVTMMFWYRQQPGQSLTLIATANQGSEATYESGFVIDKFPISRPNLTFSTLTVSNMSPEDSSIYLCSVLGEGNYGYTFGSGTRLTVV.